This T cell receptor beta chain was sequenced during a study of CD8 T cells in ankylosing spondylitis. The study, taken as a whole, reports: Clones linked to disease were reported to show significant enrichment in matched ankylosing spondylitis synovial fluid. About eight highly homologous variants made up a TCR beta motif that seemed to typify ankylosing spondylitis blood.

Each CDR3 protein gets one entry after TCRdb re-called the 5' RACE reads with MiXCR. The data hold approximately 440,000 distinct CDR3 sequences, with 17% observed a single time. This clonotype showed up just a few times. Its antigen is unidentified. The CDR3 length is 16 residues. V gave up 1 base and J gave up 0 bases, with 7 bases separating them. CDR1 is LNHDA and CDR2 is SQIVND in the germline V gene (reference sequence). This clonotype was sampled from a male donor with ankylosing spondylitis. Input material: blood, either unsorted or a sorted T cell fraction (not recorded which). V usage is TRBV19 and J usage is TRBJ2-6; D not certain. CDR3 nucleotides: TGTGCCAGTAGTATAGTCTCCCCCTCTGGGGCCAACGTCCTGACTTTC. Translated, it gives CASSIVSPSGANVLTF.